This T cell receptor beta chain was recorded in a study of T cells after yellow fever vaccination. This CDR3 contains 16 residues. Per germline, CDR1 MNHEY and CDR2 SVGAGI. The V and J ends lost 4 bases and 3 bases, in that order; junction bases with no gene match: 10. TCRdb re-called the 5' RACE reads through MiXCR, storing one row per CDR3 protein. The sample lists under 700,000 distinct CDR3 sequences; less than 20% were seen once. The sequenced sample was PBMCs, obtained 4 to 5 days after the first yellow fever vaccination. The chain combines TRBV6-5 with TRBJ2-3; 7 bases map to TRBD1. The sequence was collected from a man aged 18 to 30 who received the YFV17D yellow fever vaccine. CDR3 coding DNA: TGTGCCAGCAGTTCCACAACAGGGGATAGGACAGATACGCAGTATTTT. Its protein is CASSSTTGDRTDTQYF.